This T cell receptor (beta chain) comes out of a study of cytomegalovirus exposure and HLA in healthy donors. Study context: For the roughly 400 genotyped donors, around 76% fell within the Caucasian-associated ancestry cluster. Broader study findings: Earlier findings revealed that most TCR beta V segments proved productive either about 87% or about 30% of the time. CMV serostatus was the sole immune exposure information available.

The PCR contained 60 Vbeta and 13 Jbeta primers. TCRdb keeps only in-frame clones here, not all; method: immunoSEQ multiplex PCR. The sample carries roughly 120,000 clones, 80% to 85% recorded once. Concerning this clone: The antigen remains undetermined.

Per the germline V gene, CDR1 is SGHVS and CDR2 is FQNEAQ. This CDR3 has 16 amino acids. V was clipped by 5 bases and J by 4 bases; unmatched bases: 9. The J gene is TRBJ2-3, the V gene TRBV7-8, with 10 nucleotides matching TRBD2. The source of this sequence is a woman in her 30s in good health and CMV-seronegative. The material sequenced was PBMCs. The CDR3 sequence: CASSASTSGISDTQYF. CDR3 bases: TGTGCCAGCAGCGCGAGTACTAGCGGGATATCAGATACGCAGTATTTT. The variable domain in full, with the rest retrieved from reference TRBV7-8 and TRBJ2-3, is GAGVSQSPRYKVAKRGQDVALRCDPISGHVSLFWYQQALGQGPEFLTYFQNEAQLDKSGLPSDRFFAERPEGSVSTLKIQRTQQEDSAVYLCASSASTSGISDTQYFGPGTRLTVL.